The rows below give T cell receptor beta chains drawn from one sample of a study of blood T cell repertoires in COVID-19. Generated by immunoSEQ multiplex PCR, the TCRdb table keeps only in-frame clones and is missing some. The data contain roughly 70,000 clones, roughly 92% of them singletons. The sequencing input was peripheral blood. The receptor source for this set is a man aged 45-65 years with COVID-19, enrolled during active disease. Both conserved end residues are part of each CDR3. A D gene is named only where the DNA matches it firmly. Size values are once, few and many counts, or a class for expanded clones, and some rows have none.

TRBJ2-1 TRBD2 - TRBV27 TGTGCCAGCAGTTCTAGCGGAAGCTCCTACAATGAGCAGTTCTTC CASSSSGSSYNEQFF
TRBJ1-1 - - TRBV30 TGTGCCTGGAGAGAAGGAGGAACTGAAGCTTTCTTT CAWREGGTEAFF
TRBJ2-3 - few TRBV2 TGTGCCAGCAGTCAGGTACCAGATACGCAGTATTTT CASSQVPDTQYF
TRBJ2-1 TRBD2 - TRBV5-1 TGCGCCAGCAGCTTGACTAGCGGCTACAATGAGCAGTTCTTC CASSLTSGYNEQFF
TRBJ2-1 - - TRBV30 TGTGCCTGGACCCCCGGGACTCCAAATTACAATGAGCAGTTCTTC CAWTPGTPNYNEQFF
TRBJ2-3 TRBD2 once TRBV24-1 TGTGCCACTCGAGTATGGCGGGAGGGCCCGGGGGATACGCAGTATTTT CATRVWREGPGDTQYF
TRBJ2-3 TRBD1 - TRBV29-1 TGCAGCGTTGCCTCACAGGGGTTAGGCACAGATACGCAGTATTTT CSVASQGLGTDTQYF
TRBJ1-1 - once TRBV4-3 TGCGCCAGCAGCCAAGATGGTCGGGCTGAAGCTTTCTTT CASSQDGRAEAFF
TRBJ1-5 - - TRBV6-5 TGTGCCAGCAGCCTTGGGAGGTACAATCAGCCCCAGCATTTT CASSLGRYNQPQHF
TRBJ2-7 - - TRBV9 TGTGCCAGCAGCGGGGGTGAGGGTAGCTCCTACGAGCAGTACTTC CASSGGEGSSYEQYF
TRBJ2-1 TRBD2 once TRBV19 TGTGCCAGTAGTTCATTAGCGGGCCTCTCCTACAATGAGCAGTTCTTC CASSSLAGLSYNEQFF
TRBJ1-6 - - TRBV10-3 TGTGCCATCAGAGCGGGCCTCACGGATAATTCACCCCTCCACTTT CAIRAGLTDNSPLHF
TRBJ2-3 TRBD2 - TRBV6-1 TGTGCCAGCAGTGCCTCCGGGGGGGCGGTTCAGGATACGCAGTATTTT CASSASGGAVQDTQYF
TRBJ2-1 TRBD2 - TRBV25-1 TGTGCCAGCAGCCCAACTAGCGGAGGTAGCAATGAGCAGTTCTTC CASSPTSGGSNEQFF
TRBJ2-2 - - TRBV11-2 TGTGCCAGCAGCCCACAGGGTAGAAACACCGGGGAGCTGTTTTTT CASSPQGRNTGELFF
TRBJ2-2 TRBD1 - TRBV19 TGTGCCAGTAGTATTACGGGACAGGGGTTACTGGGGGAGCTGTTTTTT CASSITGQGLLGELFF
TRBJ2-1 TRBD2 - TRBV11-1 TGTGCCAGCAGCTTCAGCGGGAGAACCTACAATGAGCAGTTCTTC CASSFSGRTYNEQFF
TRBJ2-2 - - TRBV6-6 TGTGCCAGCAGTTACTCTCAGGACACCGGGGAGCTGTTTTTT CASSYSQDTGELFF
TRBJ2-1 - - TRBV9 TGTGCCAGCAGCCCCCGAGGAACGGCCCCCTACAATGAGCAGTTCTTC CASSPRGTAPYNEQFF
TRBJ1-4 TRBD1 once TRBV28 TGTGCCAGCAGTTCATTCGGACAGGGCCCTACTGAAAAACTGTTTTTT CASSSFGQGPTEKLFF
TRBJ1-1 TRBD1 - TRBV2 TGTGCCAGCAGTGGGGACAGCTTGAACACTGAAGCTTTCTTT CASSGDSLNTEAFF
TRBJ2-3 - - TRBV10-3 TGTGCCATCGCATTGGCCCTTGGGGAGGTTCCCTATACGCAGTATTTT CAIALALGEVPYTQYF
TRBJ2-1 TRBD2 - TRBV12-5 TGTGCTAGTGGAAATCCTAGCGGAAGCTCCTACAATGAGCAGTTCTTC CASGNPSGSSYNEQFF
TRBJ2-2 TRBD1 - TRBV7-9 TGTGCCAGCAGCCTCAAAGGGGGCTACACCGGGGAGCTGTTTTTT CASSLKGGYTGELFF
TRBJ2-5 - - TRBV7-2 TGTGCCAGCAGCTTAGCATTCGGGGGATGGAAGACCCAGTACTTC CASSLAFGGWKTQYF
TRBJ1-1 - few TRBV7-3 TGTGCCAGCAGCCTCTTCTATAACACTGAAGCTTTCTTT CASSLFYNTEAFF
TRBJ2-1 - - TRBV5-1 TGCGCCAGCAGCTTGCCGAGCTCCTACAATGAGCAGTTCTTC CASSLPSSYNEQFF
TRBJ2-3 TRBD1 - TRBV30 TGTGCCTGGAGTCCCGGGACAGGGACCACAGATACGCAGTATTTT CAWSPGTGTTDTQYF
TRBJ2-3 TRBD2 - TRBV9 TGTGCCAGCACCTCCCCCCAAGCGGGAGTCTTCACAGATACGCAGTATTTT CASTSPQAGVFTDTQYF
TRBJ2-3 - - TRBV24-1 TGTGCCACCAATTCGGAGGATACGCAGTATTTT CATNSEDTQYF
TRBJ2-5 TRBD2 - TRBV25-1 TGTGCCAGCAGTGAATATGCGGGAGGCAACCAAGAGACCCAGTACTTC CASSEYAGGNQETQYF
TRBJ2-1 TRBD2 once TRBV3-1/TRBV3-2 TGTGCCAGCAGCCAAGTCGGCGGGAGCTCCTACAATGAGCAGTTCTTC CASSQVGGSSYNEQFF
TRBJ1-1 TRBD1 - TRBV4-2 TGTGCCAGCAGGGGACAGGCGAACACTGAAGCTTTCTTT CASRGQANTEAFF